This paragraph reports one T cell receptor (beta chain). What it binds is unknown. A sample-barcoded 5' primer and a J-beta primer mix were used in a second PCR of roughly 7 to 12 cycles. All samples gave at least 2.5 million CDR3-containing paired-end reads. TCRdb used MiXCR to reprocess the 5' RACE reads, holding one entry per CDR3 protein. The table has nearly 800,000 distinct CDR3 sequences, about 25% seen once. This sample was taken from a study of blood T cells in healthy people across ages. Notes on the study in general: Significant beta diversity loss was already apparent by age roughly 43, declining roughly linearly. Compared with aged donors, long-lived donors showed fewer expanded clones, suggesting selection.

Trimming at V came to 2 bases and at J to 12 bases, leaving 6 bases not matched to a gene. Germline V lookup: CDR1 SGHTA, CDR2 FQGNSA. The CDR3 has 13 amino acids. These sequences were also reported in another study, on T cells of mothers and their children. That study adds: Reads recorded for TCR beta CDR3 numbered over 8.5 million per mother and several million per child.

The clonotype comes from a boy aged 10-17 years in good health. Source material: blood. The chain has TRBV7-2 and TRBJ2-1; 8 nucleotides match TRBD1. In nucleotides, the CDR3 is TGTGCCAGCAGCTTATCAAGACAGGGGCGGCAGTTCTTC. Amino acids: CASSLSRQGRQFF. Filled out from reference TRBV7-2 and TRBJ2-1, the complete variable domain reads GAGVSQSPSNKVTEKGKDVELRCDPISGHTALYWYRQSLGQGLEFLIYFQGNSAPDKSGLPSDRFSAERTGGSVSTLTIQRTQQEDSAVYLCASSLSRQGRQFFGPGTRLTVL.